This T cell receptor (beta chain) emerged from a study of T cell repertoires in cytomegalovirus infection. Study-wide background: Indications of both CMV infection and matching HLA type were provided by public TCR beta signatures.

TCRdb reanalysed the reads using MiXCR and keeps one entry per CDR3 protein. The repertoire consists of 510,000 or so distinct CDR3 sequences, with around a quarter occurring once and the leading ten covering approximately 13%. This clonotype has only a few counts. Antigen: not known. Study results and limitations: Using cumulative public TCR beta family frequency, the authors identified those who carried CMV together with the relevant HLA. Dominating the ex vivo response were TCR beta clonotypes that were CMV-specific and HLA-C-restricted.

The CDR3 length is 16 residues. Per germline, CDR1 SGHAT and CDR2 FQNNGV. The V gene end was trimmed by 1 base and the J gene end by 4 bases; junction bases not matched to a gene: 6. This sequence joins TRBV11-2 and TRBJ2-1, with TRBD1 matching 8 bases. This TCR derives from a human donor in good health (CMV status not recorded). Some clones in this sample may be carry-over from other donors' samples. Sequencing input: PBMCs. CDR3 sequence reads: CASSLGGTGGYNEQFF. The CDR3 bases are TGTGCCAGCAGCTTAGGGGGGACAGGAGGATACAATGAGCAGTTCTTC.